One and the same sample provided the 6 T cell receptor beta chains below, sequenced in a study of CXCR3-negative and CXCR3-positive naive CD8 T cells. Preparation of TRB cDNA libraries relied on 5' RACE carrying UMI labels. TCRdb reprocessed the 5' RACE reads, with one entry per CDR3 protein and no DNA. This repertoire comprises tens of thousands of distinct CDR3 sequences; its ten largest clones make up roughly 1.5%. Sequences were obtained from naive CXCR3- CD8+ T cells from blood. Subset of the sample: CD45RO-CCR7+CD27+CD95- naive CD8+ T cells lacking CXCR3 (TNR3-). These receptors all come from a human donor in good health. Some clones in this sample may be carry-over from other donors' samples.

The rearrangement uses TRBV28 and TRBJ2-2; the TCRdb D gene call, TRBD2, has no DNA to confirm it. Germline values: CDR1 MDHEN, CDR2 SYDVKM. CDR3 length: 17 residues. This CDR3 is CASSFPTSGRDTGELFF.

The CDR3 region is CSVEDRDRDTEAFF. The V and J genes are TRBV29-1 and TRBJ1-1; TCRdb calls TRBD1, which cannot be checked without DNA. Germline CDR1 is SQVTM and CDR2 is ANQGSEA. The CDR3 is made up of 14 amino acids.

The chain links TRBV6-2 or TRBV6-3 to TRBJ2-2; TCRdb picks TRBD1, but there is no DNA to check that call. Per germline, CDR1 MNHEY and CDR2 SVGEGT. CDR3 size: 17 residues. CDR3 loop: CASSHQLWGENTGELFF.

The V gene is TRBV7-3, the J gene TRBJ2-7; TCRdb picks TRBD2, but there is no DNA to check that call. Germline values: CDR1 SGHTA, CDR2 FQGTGA. The CDR3 length is 13 residues. The CDR3 spells CASSLGTSGSLYF.

The V and J genes are TRBV20-1 and TRBJ2-7; absent DNA, TCRdb's TRBD2 call cannot be checked. The CDR3 is 16 amino acids. Germline V gene lookup returns CDR1 DFQATT and CDR2 SNEGSKA (reference sequence). Here the CDR3 reads CSARGGSNLRRYEQYF.

CDR3: CSAISLGWGETQYF. The chain has TRBV20-1 and TRBJ2-5; TCRdb proposes TRBD2, but this gene call is untestable without DNA. The CDR3 covers 14 residues. In germline, CDR1 is DFQATT, CDR2 SNEGSKA (reference sequence).